This TCR beta chain was identified in a study of tumor-infiltrating lymphocytes in primary liver carcinoma. For the study at large: Samples returned roughly 3.5 to 8 million productive TCRbeta reads each. Read depth did not differ significantly between tissue types. The study's findings and limits: Pairs comparing tumor with adjacent tissue or blood overlapped less than pairs drawn from tumor regions.

This CDR3 comprises 14 residues. Trimming shortened V by 4 bases and J by 1 base, and 10 bases separated the two germline ends. As for this clonotype: Antigen: not known.

Total RNA (roughly 0.45 ug) served as template for TCR beta cDNA synthesis primed by a constant-region primer. Three-round nested multiplex PCR performed with slightly modified ARM-PCR produced the TCR beta libraries. Rounds one and two of PCR, each of around 11 cycles, were primed with TRBV1-TRBV30 forward primers and a C-beta reverse primer. In TCRdb, the multiplex PCR reads were re-called with MiXCR into one record per CDR3 protein. The sample lists about 200,000 distinct CDR3 sequences; about two thirds were seen once. Unsorted whole blood supplied the blood RNA, and germline DNA was isolated too.

This sequence originates from a woman in her sixties with primary liver carcinoma and hepatitis B virus infection. The chain uses TRBV12-3 or TRBV12-4 and TRBJ1-1; TRBD1 is a possible D gene (6 bases). Input material: peripheral blood. The chain's CDR3 is CASSSGHKNTEAFF. The CDR3 nucleotides read TGTGCCAGCAGTTCGGGACACAAGAACACTGAAGCTTTCTTT.